Shown below are 25 T cell receptor beta chains from a single sample sequenced in a study of T cells in women clearing cervical HPV infection. Measured with immunoSEQ multiplex PCR; TCRdb has only the in-frame clones, and not every one. The sample features approximately 41,000 clones, with 7.6% in its top ten. Source material: blood buffy coat. The origin of the receptors is a woman aged 18 to 75 with a cervical HPV16 infection that either progressed to CIN3+ or cleared (not recorded which).

Of note for this clone: The read ends 3 residues shy of where the CDR3 ends; the end is completed using the germline J gene. This chain links TRBV7-9 with TRBJ2-1; 8 nucleotides line up with TRBD2. The CDR3 covers 14 residues. In germline, CDR1 is SEHNR, CDR2 FQNEAQ (reference sequence). Trimming removed 3 bases from V and 7 bases from J; junction bases left unmatched: 5. The CDR3 sequence: CASSLSGRVNEQFF. The sequenced CDR3 bases are TGTGCCAGCAGCTTGAGCGGGAGAGTGAATGAG.

For this clone: The CDR3 end is not reached by the read, which stops 3 residues before it; the germline J gene fills it in. The chain couples TRBV5-4 to TRBJ2-7; D unclear. CDR3 length: 13 residues. V was shortened by 4 bases and J by 0 bases, with 8 bases between the two germline ends. Germline loops: CDR1 SGHNT, CDR2 YYREEE (reference sequence). The CDR3 spells CASSQIPSYEQYF. The CDR3 bases that were read are TGTGCCAGCAGCCAGATCCCCTCCTACGAG.

About this clone itself: Coverage ceases 3 residues before the CDR3 finishes, and the germline J gene fills in the end. This chain links TRBV13 with TRBJ2-5; 10 positions match TRBD2. The length of the CDR3 is 18 residues. Per the germline V gene, CDR1 is PRHDT and CDR2 is FYEKMQ (reference sequence). The V and J ends lost 2 bases and 5 bases, in that order; junction bases with no gene match: 14. CDR3 DNA (partial): TGTGCCAGCAGCTTAAGGGTGGGAGCGGGAGGGCCCGAGGAGACC. Translation: CASSLRVGAGGPEET. The whole CDR3 is CASSLRVGAGGPEETQYF.

Worth noting for this clone: Sequencing ends 3 residues short of the CDR3 end; the germline J gene provides the rest. This chain connects TRBV11-2 to TRBJ1-1; no firm D call. Germline V CDR1 and CDR2: SGHAT, FQNNGV. Trimming shortened V by 3 bases and J by 5 bases, and 13 bases separated the two germline ends. CDR3 size: 14 residues. The sequenced CDR3 bases are TGTGCCAGCAGCTTCTCTTCGGGTATGACTGAA. This encodes CASSFSSGMTE. The full-length CDR3 reads as CASSFSSGMTEAFF.

With respect to this clone: The read finishes 3 residues shy of the CDR3 end, and the germline J gene is used to complete it. V and J are TRBV5-1 and TRBJ2-3, with 10 bases that match TRBD2. This CDR3 has 14 amino acids. J lost 4 bases, V lost 4 bases, and 3 bases had no gene match. Germline CDR1 and CDR2: SGHRS and YFSETQ. CDR3 DNA, as far as it was read: TGCGCCAGCAGCCATGGACTAGCGGCAGATACG. Translation: CASSHGLAADT. The whole CDR3 reads CASSHGLAADTQYF.

On this clone itself: The read comes to an end 3 residues before the CDR3 does, leaving the germline J gene to fill in the end. The chain is built from TRBV19 and TRBJ1-1; D remains unclear. Germline V CDR1 and CDR2: LNHDA, SQIVND (reference sequence). The CDR3 contains 13 residues. Trimming removed 5 bases from V and 4 bases from J, with 11 bases in between. CDR3 protein: CASSYGVGTEAFF. Partial CDR3 DNA: TGTGCCAGTAGTTACGGGGTTGGCACTGAA. Drawing the rest from reference TRBV19 and TRBJ1-1, the complete variable domain is DGGITQSPKYLFRKEGQNVTLSCEQNLNHDAMYWYRQDPGQGLRLIYYSQIVNDFQKGDIAEGYSVSREKKESFPLTVTSAQKNPTAFYLCASSYGVGTEAFFGQGTRLTVV.

CDR3 protein: CASSPAGQSNQPQHF. The part of the CDR3 DNA that was read is TGTGCCAGCAGCCCGGCTGGACAGAGCAATCAGCCC. The chain carries TRBV5-5 and TRBJ1-5, with a tentative D call TRBD1 (6 bases). The read comes to an end 3 residues before the CDR3 does, leaving the germline J gene to fill in the end. Germline CDR1 is SGHKS and CDR2 is YYEKEE (reference sequence). Trimming removed 4 bases at V and 1 base at J, with 12 bases between. This CDR3 contains 15 residues.

Note on this clone: The sequenced fragment ends 3 residues before the CDR3 boundary, so the rest is inferred from the germline J gene. V gene TRBV2 combines with J gene TRBJ2-2; 7 nucleotides align to TRBD1. CDR3 length: 15 residues. Germline CDR1 reads SNHLY; CDR2 reads FYNNEI. J gave up 7 bases and V 5 bases, and 10 bases lay outside the gene matches. The CDR3 DNA, read in part, is TGTGCCAGCAGTTTACTCCCGGGACAGCTCGGGGAG. Translated: CASSLLPGQLGE. The entire CDR3 sequence reads CASSLLPGQLGELFF.

Note on this clone: The read comes to an end 3 residues before the CDR3 does, leaving the germline J gene to fill in the end. The V and J genes are TRBV2 and TRBJ1-1; no firm D call. The V end was cut by 2 bases, the J end by 1 base, with 5 bases between. The CDR3 sequence is 13 residues long. CDR1 and CDR2 (germline): SNHLY, FYNNEI. The CDR3 here is CASSESGNTEAFF. The part of the CDR3 DNA that was read is TGTGCCAGCAGTGAATCGGGGAACACTGAA.

On this clone: The observed sequence ends 3 residues before the CDR3 terminus, with the missing tail filled in from the germline J gene. This sequence joins TRBV2 and TRBJ2-2; 12 nucleotides line up with TRBD2. Trimming took 8 bases from V and 8 from J; bases not matched to a gene: 9. There are 15 residues in the CDR3. CDR1 SNHLY and CDR2 FYNNEI come from the germline V gene. CDR3 protein: CASCKTSGSSGELFF. The sequenced CDR3 bases are TGTGCCAGCTGTAAGACTAGCGGGAGCTCTGGGGAG.

On this clone: The CDR3 is cut off 3 residues early in the read; its end comes from the germline J gene. This chain uses TRBV20-1 with TRBJ1-4; D gene unclear. In germline, CDR1 is DFQATT, CDR2 SNEGSKA (reference sequence). V gave up 0 bases and J gave up 6 bases, with 5 bases separating them. This CDR3 has 12 amino acids. The DNA read from the CDR3 is TGCAGTGCTAGAGATTTCGATGAAAAA. Translation: CSARDFDEK. The full-length CDR3 reads as CSARDFDEKLFF.

With regard to this clone: The read terminates 3 residues before the CDR3 end, so the remaining end is supplied by the germline J gene. The V gene is TRBV29-1, the J gene TRBJ2-5, with TRBD1 matching 8 bases. Germline V gives CDR1 SQVTM, CDR2 ANQGSEA. CDR3 length: 13 amino acids. The ends lost 6 bases at V and 1 base at J; junction bases unmatched: 4. The CDR3 here is CSVRTGLQETQYF. Incomplete CDR3 DNA: TGCAGCGTCCGGACAGGGCTCCAAGAGACC.

The DNA read from the CDR3 is TGTGCCAGCAGCCCTACGAGCGGGGGGTTGGATACG. Translation gives CASSPTSGGLDT. The whole CDR3 reads CASSPTSGGLDTQYF. J is TRBJ2-3 and V is TRBV11-3; 9 bases align to TRBD2. The CDR3 end is not reached by the read, which stops 3 residues before it; the germline J gene fills it in. Looked up from germline, CDR1 is SGHNT and CDR2 is YENEEA. After removal of 5 bases from V and 6 bases from J, the junction contained 9 bases not matched to a gene. CDR3 length: 15 residues.

Points on this clone: The observed sequence ends 3 residues before the CDR3 terminus, with the missing tail filled in from the germline J gene. V and J are TRBV7-9 and TRBJ2-5, with 7 bases fitting TRBD2. CDR1 is SEHNR and CDR2 is FQNEAQ in the germline V gene (reference sequence). With 5 bases clipped from V and 5 bases from J, the junction kept 5 bases outside the gene matches. The CDR3 runs to 13 residues. The CDR3 bases that were read are TGTGCCAGCAGCATAATGGGGGGGGAGACC. Encoded protein: CASSIMGGET. In full, the CDR3 reads CASSIMGGETQYF.

With regard to this clone: The CDR3 end lies 3 residues beyond the end of the read and is filled in from the germline J gene. The chain has TRBV7-3 and TRBJ2-2, with TRBD2 identical over 8 bases. V lost 9 bases, J lost 4 bases, and 16 bases stayed unmatched. CDR1 SGHTA and CDR2 FQGTGA come from the germline V gene. The CDR3 has 17 residues. CDR3 sequence reads: CARAPLRGAVGTGELFF. The covered CDR3 bases are TGTGCCAGAGCTCCTTTGCGGGGGGCTGTGGGCACCGGGGAG.

As concerns this clone: The DNA ends 3 residues before the CDR3 does, and the rest of the CDR3 is filled in from the germline J gene. The sample holds other DNA sequences that translate to the same CDR3. The gene calls are TRBV10-3 and TRBJ1-1; weak D call: TRBD1 (5 bases). V was pared by 3 bases and J by 1 base, with 9 bases between. Per germline, CDR1 ENHRY and CDR2 SYGVKD. CDR3 length: 14 residues. CDR3: CAISDLGGNTEAFF. CDR3 bases read: TGTGCCATCAGTGACCTCGGGGGGAACACTGAA.

A remark on this clone: The junction departs from germline at one end; a sequencing error may be responsible. The CDR3 is cut off 3 residues early in the read; its end comes from the germline J gene. The chain is built from TRBV6-2 or TRBV6-3 and TRBJ1-6, with a weak D call TRBD1 (5 bases). The CDR3 totals 17 residues. The germline V gene has CDR1 MNHEY and CDR2 SVGEGT. The CDR3 DNA, read in part, is TGTGCCAGCAGCCGCTTCAGGGTGCCGTCAAATAATCCACCC. It is translated as CASSRFRVPSNNPP. The full-length CDR3 reads as CASSRFRVPSNNPPLHF.

To note about this clone: The read halts 3 residues ahead of the CDR3 end, with the missing end drawn from the germline J gene. V usage is TRBV7-9 and J usage is TRBJ2-3; 10 bases are shared with TRBD2. Unmatched junction bases numbered 3, after V lost 5 bases and J lost 1 base. Germline-derived CDR1 and CDR2 are SEHNR and FQNEAQ (reference sequence). This CDR3 has 15 amino acids. Incomplete CDR3 DNA: TGTGCCAGCAGCGTAACTAGCGGGGGCACAGATACG. Amino acids: CASSVTSGGTDT. The whole CDR3 region reads CASSVTSGGTDTQYF.

In the case of this clone: Sequencing ends 3 residues short of the CDR3 end; the germline J gene provides the rest. V usage is TRBV19 and J usage is TRBJ1-2; D uncertain. Between the trimmed V and J ends, which lost 4 bases and 1 base, there was a span of 10 bases. The CDR3 runs to 14 residues. In germline, CDR1 is LNHDA, CDR2 SQIVND (reference sequence). CDR3: CASSTEVHNYGYTF. CDR3 bases read: TGTGCCAGTAGTACCGAGGTCCATAACTATGGC.

On this clone itself: The read ends 3 residues before the CDR3 terminus; that terminus is restored from the germline J gene. The genes are TRBV5-1 and TRBJ2-5, with D possibly matching TRBD2 (6 bases). The CDR3 has 15 amino acids. Germline V gives CDR1 SGHRS, CDR2 YFSETQ. V dropped 4 bases and J dropped 1 base, with 14 bases sitting between them. This chain's CDR3 is CASSPGGDFQETQYF. Incomplete CDR3 DNA: TGCGCCAGCAGCCCCGGTGGGGACTTCCAAGAGACC.

To note about this clone: Read coverage stops 3 residues before the CDR3 terminus; the germline J gene supplies the remainder. The chain couples TRBV13 to TRBJ2-7, with D perhaps matching TRBD2 (6 bases). Trimming removed 1 base at V and 6 bases at J, with 10 bases between. In germline, CDR1 is PRHDT, CDR2 FYEKMQ (reference sequence). The CDR3 is made up of 13 amino acids. CDR3 DNA, as far as it was read: TGTGCCAGCAGCTTAGAGGCGGGGCCCGAG. Its translation is CASSLEAGPE. In full, the CDR3 is CASSLEAGPEQYF.

Remarks on this clone: The observed sequence ends 3 residues before the CDR3 terminus, with the missing tail filled in from the germline J gene. The gene calls are TRBV5-1 and TRBJ2-1; 9 nucleotides line up with TRBD2. The ends lost 0 bases at V and 3 bases at J; junction bases unmatched: 7. The CDR3 length is 17 residues. Per the germline V gene, CDR1 is SGHRS and CDR2 is YFSETQ. The CDR3 loop reads CASSLGVGGRVYNEQFF. The part of the CDR3 DNA that was read is TGCGCCAGCAGCTTGGGAGTCGGCGGGAGGGTCTACAATGAG.

For this clone: The read terminates 3 residues ahead of where the CDR3 ends, so the germline J gene completes it. This rearrangement joins TRBV6-2 or TRBV6-3 to TRBJ1-1; a weak D match, TRBD1 (5 bases). The CDR3 contains 12 residues. Germline V lookup: CDR1 MNHEY, CDR2 SVGEGT. The ends were cut back, 4 bases at V and 5 bases at J, with 8 bases in the middle. The CDR3 sequence is CASSWGETEAFF. The CDR3 DNA, read in part, is TGTGCCAGCAGTTGGGGGGAAACTGAA.

Details on this clone: The read ends 3 residues shy of where the CDR3 ends; the end is completed using the germline J gene. The chain is built from TRBV10-3 and TRBJ1-2; D not resolved. This CDR3 is built from 11 residues. Germline CDR1 reads ENHRY; CDR2 reads SYGVKD. CDR3 sequence reads: CAISESRGYTF. CDR3 DNA (partial): TGTGCCATCAGTGAGTCACGGGGC.

CDR3: CASSLNRGGRETQYF. The CDR3 bases that were read are TGTGCCAGCAGCTTAAACCGGGGGGGACGAGAGACC. The chain uses TRBV7-2 and TRBJ2-5; 8 bases map to TRBD2. The CDR3 end lies 3 residues beyond the end of the read and is filled in from the germline J gene. Trimming cost V 2 bases and J 4 bases; bases outside gene matches: 6. The CDR3 is 15 amino acids. The germline V gene has CDR1 SGHTA and CDR2 FQGNSA.